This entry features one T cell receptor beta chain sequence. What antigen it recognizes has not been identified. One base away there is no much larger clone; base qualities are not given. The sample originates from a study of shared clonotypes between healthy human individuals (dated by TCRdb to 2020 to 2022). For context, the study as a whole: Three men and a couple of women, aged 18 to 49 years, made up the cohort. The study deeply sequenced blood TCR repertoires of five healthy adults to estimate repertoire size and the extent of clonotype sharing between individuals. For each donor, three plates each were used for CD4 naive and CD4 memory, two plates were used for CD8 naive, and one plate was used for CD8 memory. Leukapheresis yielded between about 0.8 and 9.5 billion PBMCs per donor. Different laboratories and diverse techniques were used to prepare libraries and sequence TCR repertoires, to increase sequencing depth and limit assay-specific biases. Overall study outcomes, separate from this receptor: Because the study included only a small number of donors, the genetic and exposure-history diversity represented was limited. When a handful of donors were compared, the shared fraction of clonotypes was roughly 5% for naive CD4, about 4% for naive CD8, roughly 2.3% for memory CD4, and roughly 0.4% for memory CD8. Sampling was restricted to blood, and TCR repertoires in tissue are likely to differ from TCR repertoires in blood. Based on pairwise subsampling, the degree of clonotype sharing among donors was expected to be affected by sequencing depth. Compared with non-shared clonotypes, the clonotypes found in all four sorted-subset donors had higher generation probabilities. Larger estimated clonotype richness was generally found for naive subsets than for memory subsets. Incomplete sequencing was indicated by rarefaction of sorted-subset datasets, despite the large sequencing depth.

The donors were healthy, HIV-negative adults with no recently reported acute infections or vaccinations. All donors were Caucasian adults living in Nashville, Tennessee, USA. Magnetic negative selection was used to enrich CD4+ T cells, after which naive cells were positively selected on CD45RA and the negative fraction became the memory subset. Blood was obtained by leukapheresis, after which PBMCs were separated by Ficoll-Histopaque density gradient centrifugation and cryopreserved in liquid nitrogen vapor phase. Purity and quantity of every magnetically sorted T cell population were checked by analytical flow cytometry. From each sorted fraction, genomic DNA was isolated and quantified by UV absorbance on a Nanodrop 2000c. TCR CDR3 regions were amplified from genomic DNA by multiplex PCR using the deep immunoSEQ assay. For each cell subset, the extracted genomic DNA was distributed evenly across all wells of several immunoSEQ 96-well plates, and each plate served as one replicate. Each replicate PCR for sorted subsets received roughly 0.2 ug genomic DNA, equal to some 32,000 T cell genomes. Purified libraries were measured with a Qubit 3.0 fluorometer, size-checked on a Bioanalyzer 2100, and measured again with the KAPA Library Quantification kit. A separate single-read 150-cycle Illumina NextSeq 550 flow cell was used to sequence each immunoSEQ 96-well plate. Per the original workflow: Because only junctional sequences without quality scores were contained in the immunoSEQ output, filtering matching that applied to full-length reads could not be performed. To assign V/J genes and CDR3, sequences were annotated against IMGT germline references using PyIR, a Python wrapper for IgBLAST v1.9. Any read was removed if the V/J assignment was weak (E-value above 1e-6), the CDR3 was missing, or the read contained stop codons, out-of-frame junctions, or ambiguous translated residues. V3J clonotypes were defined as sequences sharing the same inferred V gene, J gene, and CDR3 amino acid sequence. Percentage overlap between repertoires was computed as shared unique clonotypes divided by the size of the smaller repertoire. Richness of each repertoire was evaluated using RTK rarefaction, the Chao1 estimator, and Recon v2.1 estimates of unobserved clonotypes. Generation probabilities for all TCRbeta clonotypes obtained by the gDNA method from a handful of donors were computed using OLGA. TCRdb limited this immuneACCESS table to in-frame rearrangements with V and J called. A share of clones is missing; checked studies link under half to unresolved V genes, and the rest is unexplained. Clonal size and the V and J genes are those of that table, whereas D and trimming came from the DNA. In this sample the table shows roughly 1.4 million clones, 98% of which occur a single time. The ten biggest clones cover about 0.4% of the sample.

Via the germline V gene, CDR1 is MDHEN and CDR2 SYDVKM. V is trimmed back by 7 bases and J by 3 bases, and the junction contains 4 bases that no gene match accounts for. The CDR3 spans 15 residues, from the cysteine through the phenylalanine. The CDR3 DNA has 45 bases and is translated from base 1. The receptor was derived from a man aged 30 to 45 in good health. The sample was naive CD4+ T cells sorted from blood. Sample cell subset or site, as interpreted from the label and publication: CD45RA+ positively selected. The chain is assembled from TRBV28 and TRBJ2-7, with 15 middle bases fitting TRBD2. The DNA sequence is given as TGTGCCAGCAAGGGACTAGCGGGAGGCGGCTACGAGCAGTACTTC. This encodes CASKGLAGGGYEQYF.